These 28 T cell receptor beta chains were all obtained from the same sample, sequenced in a study of blood T cell repertoires in COVID-19. Sequencing was performed with immunoSEQ multiplex PCR; in TCRdb, only in-frame clones are kept and a portion is missing. The sample has hundreds of thousands of clones, 70% to 90% seen once. The sequenced material came from PBMCs or T cells enriched from blood (not recorded which). Every receptor here comes from a woman between 35 and 50 years old who had recovered from COVID-19.

The chain employs TRBV5-4 and TRBJ2-7, with 9 nucleotides matching TRBD2. Germline V lookup: CDR1 SGHNT, CDR2 YYREEE (reference sequence). With 3 bases clipped from V and 1 base from J, the junction kept 11 bases outside the gene matches. The CDR3 sequence is 17 residues long. CDR3 coding DNA: TGTGCCAGCAGCTCTCTGGGGCGCGGGGGGGGATCCTACGAGCAGTACTTC. Amino acid sequence: CASSSLGRGGGSYEQYF.

V usage is TRBV9 and J usage is TRBJ1-2; D remains unclear. The germline CDR1 and CDR2 sequences are SGDLS and YYNGEE. This CDR3 spans 12 amino acids. V lost 4 bases, J lost 1 base, and 5 bases lay in between. DNA of the CDR3: TGTGCCAGCAGCCGGGATAACTATGGCTACACCTTC. It codes for CASSRDNYGYTF.

This chain connects TRBV7-8 to TRBJ2-1; D remains unclear. Trimming took off 4 bases at V and 2 bases at J, with 12 bases between the two ends. The CDR3 spans 15 residues. Germline-derived CDR1 and CDR2 are SGHVS and FQNEAQ. The CDR3 coding sequence is TGTGCCAGCAGCTGGAGTGTTGGAACCTACAATGAGCAGTTCTTC. It encodes CASSWSVGTYNEQFF.

The V and J genes are TRBV24-1 and TRBJ2-3; 7 bases line up with TRBD2. Germline loops: CDR1 KGHDR, CDR2 SFDVKD. The ends lost 5 bases at V and 1 base at J; junction bases unmatched: 14. The CDR3 consists of 18 residues. This CDR3 is CATSVSGRFVRGTDTQYF. The DNA for the CDR3 is TGTGCCACCAGTGTTTCCGGGAGGTTCGTACGCGGCACAGATACGCAGTATTTT.

This chain uses TRBV7-3 with TRBJ1-6; TRBD1 is a possible D gene (5 bases). The V gene lost 5 bases and the J gene lost 5 bases, with 10 bases spanning the gap. CDR1 SGHTA and CDR2 FQGTGA come from the germline V gene. This CDR3 spans 14 amino acids. The chain's CDR3 is CASSRDSNNSPLHF. In DNA, the CDR3 is TGTGCCAGCAGCCGAGACAGCAATAATTCACCCCTCCACTTT. The variable domain in full, completed from reference TRBV7-3 and TRBJ1-6, reads GAGVSQTPSNKVTEKGKYVELRCDPISGHTALYWYRQSLGQGPEFLIYFQGTGAADDSGLPNDRFFAVRPEGSVSTLKIQRTERGDSAVYLCASSRDSNNSPLHFGNGTRLTVT.

The chain employs TRBV3-1 (or the pseudogene TRBV3-2) and TRBJ2-7, with TRBD1 identical over 9 bases. The CDR3 consists of 15 residues. CDR1 LGHDT and CDR2 YNNKEL come from the germline V gene (reference sequence). V dropped 3 bases and J dropped 4; count of bases not matched to a gene: 7. In DNA, the CDR3 is TGTGCCAGCAGCCACCGACAGGGGGGTGTTTACGAGCAGTACTTC. Translated: CASSHRQGGVYEQYF.

The rearrangement links TRBV19 to TRBJ2-6; D is unresolved. The germline CDR1 and CDR2 sequences are LNHDA and SQIVND (reference sequence). This CDR3 is 14 amino acids long. V dropped 8 bases and J dropped 0 bases, with 8 bases sitting between them. For the CDR3, the DNA is TGTGCCAGTGGAGCCCGCTCTGGGGCCAACGTCCTGACTTTC. Amino acids: CASGARSGANVLTF.

The genes are TRBV9 and TRBJ1-1; a weak D match, TRBD1 (5 bases). Per germline, CDR1 SGDLS and CDR2 YYNGEE. V gave up 4 bases and J gave up 3 bases, with 19 bases separating them. The CDR3 loop spans 16 amino acids. The CDR3 spells CASSSQSRAGDTEAFF. DNA of the CDR3: TGTGCCAGCAGCTCCCAATCACGGGCGGGGGACACTGAAGCTTTCTTT.

To note about this clone: The same CDR3 is also encoded by other DNA sequences in this sample. The rearrangement links TRBV9 to TRBJ2-5; maybe TRBD2 (5 bases). V was pared by 0 bases and J by 1 base, with 7 bases between. This CDR3 has 14 residues. Germline V gene data show CDR1 as SGDLS and CDR2 as YYNGEE. Written as DNA, the CDR3 is TGTGCCAGCAGCGTAGGGGGAGTCCAAGAGACCCAGTACTTC. This translates into CASSVGGVQETQYF.

This clone was observed a handful of times. Other DNA sequences of this sample code for an identical CDR3. This rearrangement joins TRBV27 to TRBJ2-1; TRBD2 matches at 13 bases. V dropped 4 bases and J dropped 7; count of bases not matched to a gene: 4. The germline CDR1 and CDR2 sequences are MNHEY and SMNVEV (reference sequence). CDR3 size: 15 residues. CDR3 loop: CASSSGTSGKNEQFF. CDR3 nucleotide sequence: TGTGCCAGCAGTTCCGGGACTAGCGGGAAGAATGAGCAGTTCTTC.

This chain links TRBV7-9 with TRBJ2-6, with D maybe TRBD1 (6 bases). The V end lost 5 bases, the J end lost 2 bases, and 13 bases lay between the germline ends. Germline CDR1 is SEHNR and CDR2 is FQNEAQ (reference sequence). The CDR3 is made up of 16 amino acids. Written as DNA, the CDR3 is TGTGCCAGCAGCCAAGACAGGAGACCTGGGGCCAACGTCCTGACTTTC. Encoded protein: CASSQDRRPGANVLTF.

This rearrangement joins TRBV7-2 to TRBJ1-3; D possibly corresponds to TRBD1 (5 bases). Germline V gene data show CDR1 as SGHTA and CDR2 as FQGNSA. The CDR3 totals 19 residues. Trimming shortened V by 1 base and J by 0 bases, and 19 bases separated the two germline ends. CDR3 residues: CASSLDALSGLFSGNTIYF. The DNA of the CDR3 is TGTGCCAGCAGCTTAGATGCTCTTTCAGGGCTTTTCTCTGGAAACACCATATATTTT.

The CDR3 is CASSPSPQETQYF. The DNA for the CDR3 is TGTGCCAGCAGCCCCAGTCCCCAAGAGACCCAGTACTTC. The chain is built from TRBV7-2 and TRBJ2-5; no firm D call. Trimming removed 5 bases from V and 1 base from J, with 8 bases in between. The CDR3 has 13 residues. Germline-derived CDR1 and CDR2 are SGHTA and FQGNSA.

The chain joins TRBV7-9 to TRBJ2-7; no clear D gene. Germline assignment: CDR1 SEHNR and CDR2 FQNEAQ (reference sequence). The V end was cut by 6 bases, the J end by 1 base, with 7 bases between. CDR3 size: 12 residues. The CDR3 loop is CASRTESYEQYF. In DNA form, the CDR3 reads TGTGCCAGCAGGACGGAGTCCTACGAGCAGTACTTC.

This chain connects TRBV19 to TRBJ2-3; TRBD2 agrees at 7 bases. There are 13 residues in the CDR3. Trimming removed 11 bases from V and 6 bases from J; junction bases left unmatched: 11. CDR1 is LNHDA and CDR2 is SQIVND in the germline V gene (reference sequence). CDR3: CAGGERWPDTQYF. CDR3 DNA sequence: TGTGCCGGGGGGGAGAGGTGGCCGGATACGCAGTATTTT.

This rearrangement joins TRBV7-2 to TRBJ2-2; TRBD2 matches 11 bases. J gave up 5 bases and V 5 bases, and 1 base lay outside the gene matches. The CDR3 is 14 amino acids. Germline assignment: CDR1 SGHTA and CDR2 FQGNSA. CDR3 sequence reads: CASSPSGGTGELFF. CDR3 nucleotides: TGTGCCAGCAGCCCTAGCGGGGGGACCGGGGAGCTGTTTTTT.

The V gene is TRBV5-4, the J gene TRBJ2-7; weak D call: TRBD1 (6 bases). The CDR3 spans 12 residues. The V end lost 3 bases, the J end lost 7 bases, and 11 bases lay between the germline ends. Germline loops: CDR1 SGHNT, CDR2 YYREEE (reference sequence). The CDR3 nucleotides read TGTGCCAGCAGCTCCGGACAGTTTGAGCAGTACTTC. It specifies CASSSGQFEQYF.

The gene calls are TRBV7-8 and TRBJ1-1, with D perhaps matching TRBD1 (5 bases). The CDR3 extends over 16 amino acids. In germline, CDR1 is SGHVS, CDR2 FQNEAQ. V lost 5 bases to trimming and J lost 1 base, with 17 bases between them. Here the CDR3 DNA reads TGTGCCAGCAGCGCCCGACCGGGACTGACGAACACTGAAGCTTTCTTT. It yields the protein CASSARPGLTNTEAFF. The whole variable domain, filled in from reference TRBV7-8 and TRBJ1-1, reads GAGVSQSPRYKVAKRGQDVALRCDPISGHVSLFWYQQALGQGPEFLTYFQNEAQLDKSGLPSDRFFAERPEGSVSTLKIQRTQQEDSAVYLCASSARPGLTNTEAFFGQGTRLTVV.

A note on this clone: Other DNA sequences in the same sample also yield this CDR3. The rearrangement joins TRBV27 to TRBJ2-1; TRBD1 agrees at 9 bases. V shed 4 bases and J 4 bases; nucleotides not matched to a gene: 5. The length of the CDR3 is 15 residues. Germline V CDR1 and CDR2: MNHEY, SMNVEV (reference sequence). The CDR3 coding sequence is TGTGCCAGCAGTTCCCGAGACAGGGGGTACAATGAGCAGTTCTTC. This codes for CASSSRDRGYNEQFF.

The rearrangement links TRBV4-1 to TRBJ2-3; 10 bases fit TRBD2. There are 18 residues in the CDR3. Germline CDR1 MGHRA, CDR2 YSYEKL. After removal of 4 bases from V and 2 bases from J, the junction contained 12 bases not matched to a gene. CDR3 in DNA: TGCGCCAGCAGCCCGATTGAGCGGGAGGGGTCCAACACAGATACGCAGTATTTT. Protein: CASSPIEREGSNTDTQYF.

V usage is TRBV19 and J usage is TRBJ2-3; D gene unclear. Germline CDR1 is LNHDA and CDR2 is SQIVND (reference sequence). The CDR3 is made up of 14 amino acids. Trimming took 6 bases from V and 1 from J, leaving 11 bases between them. In DNA, the CDR3 is TGTGCCAGTAGCCAGTCAAGCGGCACAGATACGCAGTATTTT. It is translated as CASSQSSGTDTQYF.

The chain recombines TRBV5-6 with TRBJ1-5; 9 bases line up with TRBD1. The CDR3 consists of 14 residues. With V trimmed by 4 bases and J by 5 bases, 4 bases remained unmatched. Germline CDR1 is SGHDT and CDR2 is YYEEEE. The CDR3 spells CASSTTGGDQPQHF. The CDR3 DNA reads TGTGCCAGCAGCACGACAGGGGGGGATCAGCCCCAGCATTTT.

The genes are TRBV7-8 and TRBJ2-1; D is possibly TRBD1 (6 bases). Germline V gene lookup returns CDR1 SGHVS and CDR2 FQNEAQ. Trimming stripped 2 bases from V and 3 bases from J, with 11 bases between. The CDR3 has 15 amino acids. CDR3 loop: CASSLFTGIYNEQFF. CDR3 DNA: TGTGCCAGCAGCTTATTCACAGGGATCTACAATGAGCAGTTCTTC.

The rearrangement links TRBV2 to TRBJ2-7, with D perhaps matching TRBD2 (6 bases). Trimming took off 3 bases at V and 0 bases at J, with 9 bases between the two ends. The CDR3 is 14 amino acids. CDR1 is SNHLY and CDR2 is FYNNEI in the germline V gene. CDR3 nucleotides: TGTGCCAGCAGTGACCGGGACTTCTCCTACGAGCAGTACTTC. It specifies CASSDRDFSYEQYF.

This chain uses TRBV11-3 with TRBJ1-2; D is perhaps TRBD1 (5 bases). There are 14 residues in the CDR3. In germline, CDR1 is SGHNT, CDR2 YENEEA. Between the trimmed V and J ends, which lost 0 bases and 4 bases, there was a span of 9 bases. The CDR3 region has the DNA TGTGCCAGCAGCTTAGACGGGGGTGGCTATGGCTACACCTTC. Translated, it gives CASSLDGGGYGYTF.

DNA for the CDR3: TGTGCCAGCGGAGGCGGGGCTAGCGGGGGGGCTGGTGAGCAGTTCTTC. Translation gives CASGGGASGGAGEQFF. The rearrangement uses TRBV2 and TRBJ2-1; 12 positions agree with TRBD2. The germline CDR1 and CDR2 sequences are SNHLY and FYNNEI. This CDR3 contains 16 residues. Trimming took 8 bases from V and 9 from J; bases not matched to a gene: 14.

The CDR3 sequence is CASSFREIQFGNTGELFF. CDR3 sequence (DNA): TGCGCCAGCAGCTTCCGGGAAATCCAATTCGGGAACACCGGGGAGCTGTTTTTT. This sequence joins TRBV5-1 and TRBJ2-2; perhaps TRBD2 as D (5 bases). CDR3 length equals 18 residues. V lost 2 bases, J lost 1 base, and 18 bases lay in between. From germline, CDR1 is SGHRS and CDR2 YFSETQ.

The rearrangement uses TRBV30 and TRBJ2-3; weak D call: TRBD1 (6 bases). CDR3 size: 12 residues. Germline V CDR1 and CDR2: GTSNPN, SVGIG (reference sequence). The germline V and J ends were trimmed by 5 bases and 7 bases, with 13 bases remaining between them. The CDR3 spells CAWEKGTNTQYF. The CDR3 DNA sequence: TGTGCCTGGGAAAAGGGGACAAATACGCAGTATTTT.